What follows are 10 T cell receptor beta chains derived from one specimen sequenced in a study of blood T cell repertoires in COVID-19. Produced via immunoSEQ multiplex PCR; TCRdb's table is partial and in-frame only. The table includes roughly 300,000 clones, more than 75% detected once. The sample taken for sequencing was PBMCs or T cells enriched from blood (not recorded which). These receptors were taken from a woman in her forties with acute COVID-19.

The gene calls are TRBV7-2 and TRBJ2-1; TRBD2 aligns across 14 bases. V shed 5 bases, J shed 6 bases, and the junction held 3 bases outside the gene matches. Germline CDR1 is SGHTA and CDR2 is FQGNSA. The CDR3 consists of 15 residues. In DNA, the CDR3 is TGTGCCAGCAGCCCCGGGACTAGCGGGGGCAATGAGCAGTTCTTC. This gives the protein CASSPGTSGGNEQFF.

The chain couples TRBV9 to TRBJ1-2; TRBD1 matches at 7 bases. CDR1 is SGDLS, CDR2 YYNGEE, per germline. The V segment lost 4 bases and the J segment 1 base; nucleotides outside the gene matches: 10. This CDR3 is built from 16 residues. The CDR3 DNA reads as TGTGCCAGCAGCCCCAGCCTCCGGGACAGTAACTATGGCTACACCTTC. Amino acid sequence: CASSPSLRDSNYGYTF.

The chain combines TRBV9 with TRBJ1-1; no firm D call. The germline V gene encodes CDR1 SGDLS and CDR2 YYNGEE. The CDR3 loop spans 15 amino acids. The V end lost 3 bases, the J end lost 4 bases, and 16 bases lay between the germline ends. CDR3 residues: CASSEAGWEGTEAFF. CDR3 DNA sequence: TGTGCCAGCAGCGAGGCAGGATGGGAGGGCACTGAAGCTTTCTTT.

V usage is TRBV23-1 and J usage is TRBJ2-3, with D uncertain. TRBV23-1 is an ORF for which the function is uncertain. Deletions cut 4 bases from V and 4 bases from J, with 9 bases between. CDR3 length: 13 amino acids. This chain's CDR3 is CASSPASADTQYF. In nucleotides, the CDR3 is TGCGCCAGCAGTCCCGCCTCGGCAGATACGCAGTATTTT.

The chain couples TRBV18 to TRBJ1-4; 8 bases align to TRBD1. The germline gives CDR1 KGHSH, CDR2 LQKENI. V lost 4 bases, J lost 6 bases, and 4 bases stayed unmatched. This CDR3 region has 14 residues. The DNA for the CDR3 is TGTGCCAGCTCACTTACAGGGGGAGATGAAAAACTGTTTTTT. Residues: CASSLTGGDEKLFF.

The rearrangement links TRBV7-9 to TRBJ1-2; D ambiguous. Germline-derived CDR1 and CDR2 are SEHNR and FQNEAQ (reference sequence). The V gene lost 5 bases and the J gene lost 3 bases, with 10 bases spanning the gap. The CDR3 is 13 residues long. Here the CDR3 DNA reads TGTGCCAGCAGCCCAGCGGCCTACTATGGCTACACCTTC. It yields the protein CASSPAAYYGYTF.

In DNA form, the CDR3 reads TGTGCCAGCAGCACGACGGACAGCAGCTCTGGAAACACCATATATTTT. Translation gives CASSTTDSSSGNTIYF. The chain couples TRBV7-9 to TRBJ1-3, with D maybe TRBD1 (6 bases). The CDR3 is 16 residues long. CDR1 and CDR2 (germline): SEHNR, FQNEAQ (reference sequence). V dropped 5 bases and J dropped 0 bases, with 14 bases sitting between them.

In regard to this clone: Different DNA sequences within this sample yield the same CDR3. The chain is built from TRBV9 and TRBJ1-6; no definite D call. CDR3 length: 15 residues. Germline-derived CDR1 and CDR2 are SGDLS and YYNGEE. V lost 0 bases to trimming and J lost 5 bases, with 9 bases between them. For the CDR3, the DNA is TGTGCCAGCAGCGTAGGAGGGCAGGATAATTCACCCCTCCACTTT. Translating gives CASSVGGQDNSPLHF. Full variable domain (missing parts from reference TRBV9 and TRBJ1-6): DSGVTQTPKHLITATGQRVTLRCSPRSGDLSVYWYQQSLDQGLQFLIQYYNGEERAKGNILERFSAQQFPDLHSELNLSSLELGDSALYFCASSVGGQDNSPLHFGNGTRLTVT.

The genes are TRBV7-8 and TRBJ2-5; D is possibly TRBD2 (6 bases). This CDR3 spans 13 amino acids. Per germline, CDR1 SGHVS and CDR2 FQNEAQ. V was clipped by 2 bases and J by 3 bases, with 7 bases between them. CDR3 DNA sequence: TGTGCCAGCAGCTTATCGGGGGAAGAGACCCAGTACTTC. Encoded protein: CASSLSGEETQYF. Full variable domain (outside the CDR3, taken from reference TRBV7-8 and TRBJ2-5): GAGVSQSPRYKVAKRGQDVALRCDPISGHVSLFWYQQALGQGPEFLTYFQNEAQLDKSGLPSDRFFAERPEGSVSTLKIQRTQQEDSAVYLCASSLSGEETQYFGPGTRLLVL.

J is TRBJ2-3 and V is TRBV28; tentative D call: TRBD2 (7 bases). V shed 4 bases and J shed 7 bases, with 18 bases lying between them. The CDR3 is 15 amino acids. The V gene's germline CDR1 is MDHEN and CDR2 SYDVKM. CDR3 protein: CASSSPPGGLNTQYF. CDR3 nucleotide sequence: TGTGCCAGCAGTTCTCCCCCGGGGGGCCTAAATACGCAGTATTTT.